Listed here are 25 T cell receptor beta chains from one sample, sequenced in a study of shared T cell receptors in the human thymus. Some clones are missing from TCRdb's copy, which holds only in-frame ones; the method was immunoSEQ multiplex PCR. The repertoire holds approximately 580,000 clones, with about 84% as singletons. The same specimen was also included in a second study, on human thymus T cells.

The sequenced sample consisted of thymocytes. All receptors derive from a boy less than two years old with a congenital heart defect.

The rearrangement uses TRBV4-1 and TRBJ2-7; D is possibly TRBD2 (5 bases). CDR1 is MGHRA and CDR2 is YSYEKL in the germline V gene. V was shortened by 0 bases and J by 5 bases, with 17 bases between the two germline ends. The CDR3 runs 16 residues. The DNA of the CDR3 is TGCGCCAGCAGCCAAGACCGGGATAACGTGTATAACGAGCAGTACTTC. This codes for CASSQDRDNVYNEQYF.

J is TRBJ2-1 and V is TRBV30; TRBD2 matches 9 bases. The J segment lost 9 bases and the V segment lost 1 base, leaving 4 bases of the junction unmatched. This CDR3 has 13 residues. Germline V lookup: CDR1 GTSNPN, CDR2 SVGIG (reference sequence). CDR3 loop: CAWSEPTSGEQFF. CDR3 bases: TGTGCCTGGAGTGAACCGACTAGCGGTGAGCAGTTCTTC.

The chain combines TRBV5-1 with TRBJ2-7; TRBD2 aligns across 9 bases. The J segment lost 2 bases and the V segment lost 0 bases, leaving 3 bases of the junction unmatched. The CDR3 runs 15 residues. Germline CDR1 reads SGHRS; CDR2 reads YFSETQ. The CDR3 loop is CASSLEAGGPYEQYF. The DNA for the CDR3 is TGCGCCAGCAGCTTGGAGGCGGGAGGGCCCTACGAGCAGTACTTC.

The chain uses TRBV6-5 and TRBJ2-1, with 8 positions matching TRBD2. Germline trimming cut 2 bases from V and 4 bases from J; bases unmatched to any gene: 4. Germline CDR1 and CDR2: MNHEY and SVGAGI. The CDR3 loop spans 15 amino acids. The CDR3 loop is CASSYGLAEYNEQFF. Written as DNA, the CDR3 is TGTGCCAGCAGTTACGGACTAGCAGAGTACAATGAGCAGTTCTTC.

The V and J genes are TRBV7-2 and TRBJ1-4; 7 positions match TRBD1. Per germline, CDR1 SGHTA and CDR2 FQGNSA. The V segment lost 3 bases and the J segment 10 bases; nucleotides outside the gene matches: 8. The length of the CDR3 is 14 residues. This CDR3 is CASSFPQGRRKLFF. The CDR3 bases are TGTGCCAGCAGCTTCCCACAGGGGCGTAGAAAACTGTTTTTT.

This chain links TRBV1 with TRBJ1-2; the DNA was not compared with TRBD1, the D call given in the table. TRBV1 is described as a pseudogene. This CDR3 is 16 amino acids long. For the CDR3, the DNA is TGCACCAGCAGCCAGCTTCCTACGACAGGGGACTATGGCTACACCTTC. Translating it yields CTSSQLPTTGDYGYTF.

CDR3 residues: CSVGAVGVSGGGATDTQYF. In DNA, the CDR3 is TGCAGCGTTGGGGCTGTGGGAGTGTCTGGCGGAGGGGCCACAGATACGCAGTATTTT. This rearrangement joins TRBV29-1 to TRBJ2-3; a possible D gene is TRBD2 (6 bases). The V gene's germline CDR1 is SQVTM and CDR2 ANQGSEA. This CDR3 is built from 19 residues. Trimming cost V 4 bases and J 2 bases, with 28 bases left between them.

V usage is TRBV19 and J usage is TRBJ2-1; 8 bases are a match to TRBD2. The CDR3 consists of 14 residues. Germline loops: CDR1 LNHDA, CDR2 SQIVND (reference sequence). V was pared by 5 bases and J by 6 bases, with 6 bases of the junction left unmatched. The CDR3 bases are TGTGCCAGTAGTTTTAGCGGGGCCTTCAATGAGCAGTTCTTC. Its protein is CASSFSGAFNEQFF.

The table lists this clone with a few counts. The chain combines TRBV7-2 with TRBJ1-1; D may be TRBD1 (5 bases). The V gene's germline CDR1 is SGHTA and CDR2 FQGNSA. There are 13 residues in the CDR3. V was pared by 1 base and J by 11 bases, with 14 bases between. As DNA, the CDR3 is TGTGCCAGCAGCTTAGGGGGTGGCGGGGCGGCTTTCTTT. Translated, it gives CASSLGGGGAAFF.

This clone was picked up a small number of times. The chain combines TRBV11-2 with TRBJ2-7; TRBD2 matches 7 bases. Losses at the gene ends were 0 bases for V and 3 bases for J; bases not matched to a gene: 14. The CDR3 sequence is 18 residues long. Looked up from germline, CDR1 is SGHAT and CDR2 is FQNNGV. The CDR3 loop reads CASSLEPLRSGADYEQYF. CDR3 sequence (DNA): TGTGCCAGCAGCTTAGAACCCTTACGGAGCGGGGCCGACTACGAGCAGTACTTC.

The gene calls are TRBV5-1 and TRBJ2-1; 8 nucleotides line up with TRBD1. The trim removed 2 bases at V and 7 bases at J, leaving 5 bases unmatched. The CDR3 is made up of 14 amino acids. The germline V gene encodes CDR1 SGHRS and CDR2 YFSETQ. The CDR3 DNA reads as TGCGCCAGCAGCTTCCGGGACAGGCCTAATGAGCAGTTCTTC. It specifies CASSFRDRPNEQFF.

V gene TRBV30 combines with J gene TRBJ2-1; TRBD2 agrees at 8 bases. Looked up from germline, CDR1 is GTSNPN and CDR2 is SVGIG (reference sequence). This CDR3 is built from 14 residues. V was pared by 3 bases and J by 9 bases, with 10 bases of the junction left unmatched. Written as DNA, the CDR3 is TGTGCCTGGAGGGGCGGGAGGCCCTCTGGTGAGCAGTTCTTC. Residues: CAWRGGRPSGEQFF. Full variable domain (rest looked up from reference TRBV30 and TRBJ2-1): SQTIHQWPATLVQPVGSPLSLECTVEGTSNPNLYWYRQAAGRGLQLLFYSVGIGQISSEVPQNLSASRPQDRQFILSSKKLLLSDSGFYLCAWRGGRPSGEQFFGPGTRLTVL.

The chain is built from TRBV7-8 and TRBJ2-1, with D maybe TRBD2 (5 bases). Trimming pared 1 base from V and 1 base from J, leaving 11 bases between. Germline lookup yields CDR1 SGHVS and CDR2 FQNEAQ. The CDR3 spans 16 residues. CDR3 residues: CASSLVAGPSYNEQFF. CDR3 coding DNA: TGTGCCAGCAGCTTAGTCGCGGGCCCATCCTACAATGAGCAGTTCTTC.

The V gene is TRBV7-6, the J gene TRBJ2-1; weak D call: TRBD2 (5 bases). V lost 2 bases, J lost 6 bases, and 14 bases lay in between. The CDR3 consists of 15 residues. Germline V gene data show CDR1 as SGHVS and CDR2 as FNYEAQ. The CDR3: CASSLLPREGNEQFF. The CDR3 nucleotides read TGTGCCAGCAGCTTATTGCCGCGAGAGGGCAATGAGCAGTTCTTC.

The genes are TRBV9 and TRBJ2-7, with 9 bases identical to TRBD2. In germline, CDR1 is SGDLS, CDR2 YYNGEE. This CDR3 region has 17 residues. V lost 4 bases and J lost 1; bases outside the gene matches: 12. CDR3 sequence: CASSPYSGTSLSYEQYF. CDR3 nucleotide sequence: TGTGCCAGCAGCCCGTATTCCGGGACTAGCCTTTCCTACGAGCAGTACTTC.

V is TRBV6-5 and J is TRBJ2-1, with TRBD2 matching 7 bases. Losses at the gene ends were 7 bases for V and 10 bases for J; bases not matched to a gene: 4. Germline lookup yields CDR1 MNHEY and CDR2 SVGAGI. The CDR3 is 11 amino acids. CDR3 amino acids: CASKYGGEQFF. The DNA of the CDR3 is TGTGCCAGCAAATACGGGGGGGAGCAGTTCTTC.

V and J are TRBV6-5 and TRBJ1-1, with unresolved D. The CDR3 consists of 13 residues. V was pared by 2 bases and J by 1 base, with 5 bases between. Germline V gene data show CDR1 as MNHEY and CDR2 as SVGAGI. The CDR3 nucleotides are TGTGCCAGCAGTTACGAGCGGAACACTGAAGCTTTCTTT. The encoded protein is CASSYERNTEAFF.

The V call is TRBV7-2, the J call TRBJ2-7; 14 nucleotides agree with TRBD2. CDR3 size: 16 residues. V dropped 2 bases and J dropped 6; count of bases not matched to a gene: 6. The germline gives CDR1 SGHTA, CDR2 FQGNSA. The CDR3 reads CASSLPGLAGAREQYF. The CDR3 DNA follows: TGTGCCAGCAGCTTACCGGGACTAGCGGGAGCTCGCGAGCAGTACTTC.

As concerns this clone: The junction and the germline gene differ at one end; a read error may be behind it. For the CDR3, the DNA is TGTGCCAGCAGCTTTGGGACAGGGGGCGATGGAGACACCATATATTTT. It is translated as CASSFGTGGDGDTIYF. The chain uses TRBV13 and TRBJ1-3; 12 bases agree with TRBD1. Germline values: CDR1 PRHDT, CDR2 FYEKMQ (reference sequence). The CDR3 consists of 16 residues.

J is TRBJ2-5 and V is TRBV27, with 12 bases lining up with TRBD2. Germline values: CDR1 MNHEY, CDR2 SMNVEV (reference sequence). J lost 0 bases, V lost 0 bases, and 5 bases had no gene match. The CDR3 runs to 18 residues. The DNA of the CDR3 is TGTGCCAGCAGTTTATCGGGGGGACTAGCGGGTAACCAAGAGACCCAGTACTTC. Its protein is CASSLSGGLAGNQETQYF.

V and J are TRBV6-5 and TRBJ2-7; perhaps TRBD2 as D (5 bases). This CDR3 contains 16 residues. Germline CDR1 MNHEY, CDR2 SVGAGI. V was shortened by 0 bases and J by 7 bases, with 19 bases between the two germline ends. The CDR3, as DNA: TGTGCCAGCAGTTACTCGATCTCTCCCCCTTCGGGAGAGCAGTACTTC. Translated: CASSYSISPPSGEQYF.

J is TRBJ2-2 and V is TRBV7-9; D is perhaps TRBD1 (6 bases). Per germline, CDR1 SEHNR and CDR2 FQNEAQ (reference sequence). Trimming removed 7 bases from V and 7 bases from J, with 19 bases in between. The CDR3 spans 15 residues. Here the CDR3 DNA reads TGTGCCAGCAATCTCCAACAGGGAATTGACGGGGAGCTGTTTTTT. This translates into CASNLQQGIDGELFF.

This clone was observed a few times. The chain links TRBV7-6 to TRBJ2-1; TRBD2 aligns across 7 bases. The CDR3 length is 15 residues. CDR1 SGHVS and CDR2 FNYEAQ come from the germline V gene. The J segment lost 2 bases and the V segment lost 5 bases, leaving 6 bases of the junction unmatched. CDR3 nucleotide sequence: TGTGCCAGCAGCCTCCGGACTAGGCCCTACAATGAGCAGTTCTTC. Encoded protein: CASSLRTRPYNEQFF.

The chain carries TRBV4-2 and TRBJ2-7; TRBD2 is a possible D gene (5 bases). Per the germline V gene, CDR1 is LGHNA and CDR2 is YNFKEQ. The CDR3 spans 17 residues. V lost 0 bases and J lost 5, with 20 bases in between. The CDR3 DNA follows: TGTGCCAGCAGCCAAGATCATCGGGCTAGCTTGGCTCACGAGCAGTACTTC. This gives the protein CASSQDHRASLAHEQYF.

The V call is TRBV7-6, the J call TRBJ2-5; 7 nucleotides match TRBD1. J gave up 2 bases and V 0 bases, and 3 bases lay outside the gene matches. The CDR3 loop spans 15 amino acids. Germline CDR1 and CDR2: SGHVS and FNYEAQ. CDR3 bases: TGTGCCAGCAGCTTAGCTGGGACAGATCAAGAGACCCAGTACTTC. This sequence encodes CASSLAGTDQETQYF.